This TCR beta chain was identified during a study of blood T cell repertoires in COVID-19. Here immunoSEQ multiplex PCR was the method, and the copy in TCRdb shows in-frame clones only, minus some. This repertoire shows about 160,000 clones, about four fifths found once; its top ten account for around 13%. This TCR derives from a man in his 70s who had recovered from COVID-19. Sequencing used peripheral blood.

DNA for the CDR3: TGTGCCAGCAGTCGCCGGGACTCGAGGGTGCTGTTTTTT. Translating gives CASSRRDSRVLFF. V usage is TRBV28 and J usage is TRBJ2-2; D may be TRBD2 (6 bases). The CDR3 has 13 residues. Trimming removed 5 bases from V and 13 bases from J, with 17 bases in between. The germline gives CDR1 MDHEN, CDR2 SYDVKM.